Shown below are 10 T cell receptor beta chains from a single sample sequenced in a study of T cell changes during pregnancy in multiple sclerosis. Here immunoSEQ multiplex PCR was the method, and the copy in TCRdb shows in-frame clones only, minus some. Of tens of thousands of clones in the sample, about 90% are singletons; the top ten hold around 0.41%. Sequences were derived from CD4+ T cells from peripheral blood mononuclear cells, sampled before pregnancy. These TCRs come from a female donor with multiple sclerosis, enrolled in a pregnancy study.

The rearrangement joins TRBV27 to TRBJ2-2; D may be TRBD2 (6 bases). Germline CDR1 and CDR2: MNHEY and SMNVEV (reference sequence). CDR3 length equals 15 residues. Trimming stripped 4 bases from V and 0 bases from J, with 9 bases between. CDR3 in DNA: TGTGCCAGCAGTTATGGCGGGGCGAACACCGGGGAGCTGTTTTTT. It is translated as CASSYGGANTGELFF.

The chain uses TRBV27 and TRBJ2-1; 7 positions agree with TRBD2. CDR3 length: 14 amino acids. Germline-derived CDR1 and CDR2 are MNHEY and SMNVEV (reference sequence). V shed 7 bases, J shed 6 bases, and the junction held 9 bases outside the gene matches. The CDR3 loop is CASKSGLVGNEQFF. CDR3 in DNA: TGTGCCAGCAAGTCCGGACTAGTGGGCAATGAGCAGTTCTTC.

The CDR3 DNA reads as TGTGCCAGCAGCGAGAACCGGGACATTGGCTACACCTTC. It yields the protein CASSENRDIGYTF. This chain uses TRBV2 with TRBJ1-2, with D possibly TRBD1 on 6 matching bases. The germline V and J ends were trimmed by 6 bases and 7 bases, with 15 bases remaining between them. There are 13 residues in the CDR3. Per the germline V gene, CDR1 is SNHLY and CDR2 is FYNNEI.

V usage is TRBV7-6 and J usage is TRBJ2-7; weak D call: TRBD1 (6 bases). In germline, CDR1 is SGHVS, CDR2 FNYEAQ. CDR3 length equals 14 residues. V dropped 5 bases and J dropped 3 bases, with 14 bases sitting between them. Written as DNA, the CDR3 is TGTGCCAGCAGCCGTATGTTAGGGGGCTACGAGCAGTACTTC. It translates to CASSRMLGGYEQYF.

The genes are TRBV28 and TRBJ2-7, with a weak D call TRBD2 (6 bases). V lost 1 base and J 2 bases, leaving 12 bases between the germline ends. Looked up from germline, CDR1 is MDHEN and CDR2 is SYDVKM. The CDR3 has 15 amino acids. CDR3 residues: CASSLSAAGPYEQYF. DNA for the CDR3: TGTGCCAGCAGTTTATCCGCAGCGGGTCCCTACGAGCAGTACTTC. Combining the CDR3 with reference TRBV28 and TRBJ2-7 gives the whole variable domain DVKVTQSSRYLVKRTGEKVFLECVQDMDHENMFWYRQDPGLGLRLIYFSYDVKMKEKGDIPEGYSVSREKKERFSLILESASTNQTSMYLCASSLSAAGPYEQYFGPGTRLTVT.

The chain has TRBV4-2 and TRBJ1-1, with 7 nucleotides matching TRBD1. This CDR3 region has 15 residues. Germline V gene sequence: CDR1 LGHNA, CDR2 YNFKEQ. The ends lost 4 bases at V and 6 bases at J; junction bases unmatched: 11. The CDR3 loop reads CASSRDDRAAAEAFF. For the CDR3, the DNA is TGTGCCAGCAGCCGAGACGACAGGGCGGCGGCTGAAGCTTTCTTT.

The V gene is TRBV6-5, the J gene TRBJ1-3, with D uncertain. Between the trimmed V and J ends, which lost 0 bases and 4 bases, there was a span of 7 bases. This CDR3 has 14 residues. CDR1 and CDR2 from the germline V gene are MNHEY and SVGAGI. This chain's CDR3 is CASSYSKRGNTIYF. CDR3 nucleotide sequence: TGTGCCAGCAGTTACTCGAAGAGAGGAAACACCATATATTTT.

CDR3 DNA: TGTGCCAGCAGCCCCCTAGCGGGGGTATTACAAGAGACCCAGTACTTC. This translates into CASSPLAGVLQETQYF. V usage is TRBV5-5 and J usage is TRBJ2-5, with 10 bases that match TRBD2. With 4 bases clipped from V and 2 bases from J, the junction kept 8 bases outside the gene matches. Per germline, CDR1 SGHKS and CDR2 YYEKEE (reference sequence). The CDR3 length is 16 residues.

The J gene is TRBJ2-3, the V gene TRBV7-7; 7 bases match TRBD2. Germline lookup yields CDR1 SSHAT and CDR2 FNYEAQ (reference sequence). The CDR3 spans 16 residues. With V trimmed by 2 bases and J by 3 bases, 8 bases remained unmatched. In nucleotides, the CDR3 is TGTGCCAGCAGCTTAAAAGATGGGGGGGGGACAGATACGCAGTATTTT. The encoded protein is CASSLKDGGGTDTQYF.

V usage is TRBV28 and J usage is TRBJ2-7, with TRBD2 matching over 9 bases. Germline V gene sequence: CDR1 MDHEN, CDR2 SYDVKM. The CDR3 sequence is 15 residues long. The J segment lost 4 bases and the V segment lost 6 bases, leaving 10 bases of the junction unmatched. The CDR3 region is CASSPYSGSSYEQYF. The DNA for the CDR3 is TGTGCCAGCAGCCCCTATAGCGGGAGTTCGTACGAGCAGTACTTC.